A selection of T cell receptor beta chains follows, all from one sample in a study of vaccination and CD4 T cells after COVID-19. For these receptors, no antigen is known. TCRdb reprocessed the PCR reads via MiXCR and lists one record per CDR3 protein. The profile covers about 20,000 distinct CDR3 sequences, with 25% to 30% appearing a single time and over 15% taken by the ten largest. Material: cultured CD4+ T cells from blood. The source is a human donor with COVID-19. CDR3s include the opening cysteine and the closing phenylalanine or tryptophan. Each record gives: clone size, J gene, V gene, CDR3 protein. Not every row has a clone size; where given, it reads once, few, many or a size class.

. TRBJ1-2 TRBV28 CAISGTGYNSGYTF
few TRBJ2-2 TRBV9 CASSVIGVGELFF
. TRBJ2-3 TRBV12-3/TRBV12-4 CASSFTDTQYF
. TRBJ2-5 TRBV2 CASSTGETQYF
. TRBJ2-7 TRBV20-1 CSARDRLGASQTYEQYF
. TRBJ1-2 TRBV6-1 CASRQGRDYGYTF
. TRBJ2-1 TRBV7-9 CASSFRMTTNNEQFF
few TRBJ1-5 TRBV20-1 CSAGDRGPDQPQHF
few TRBJ2-7 TRBV6-5 CASSYDRGRNEQYF
few TRBJ2-2 TRBV20-1 CSASAASGVYGELFF
. TRBJ1-2 TRBV6-1 CASSPRGEIDGYTF
few TRBJ2-7 TRBV7-6 CASSTATGKGEQYF
few TRBJ2-3 TRBV10-2 CASIDPGGHTDTQYF
. TRBJ2-2 TRBV7-7 CASSLGLGGSTGELFF
. TRBJ2-5 TRBV6-1 CASSEDTTGGKVETQYF
. TRBJ2-1 TRBV6-2/TRBV6-3 CASSYSSGWDSSYNEQFF
once TRBJ1-3 TRBV20-1 CSAPDSTQRNTIYF
. TRBJ1-4 TRBV20-1 CSAPIGGGREKLFF
few TRBJ1-6 TRBV7-9 CASSLRGQGSSYNSPLHF
. TRBJ1-1 TRBV4-2 CASSQEQRGGRVWAFF
. TRBJ2-7 TRBV10-3 CAISVGQETSYEQYF
few TRBJ2-7 TRBV19 CASIRTLVAYEQYF
few TRBJ2-5 TRBV20-1 CSARGHTGFQETQYF
few TRBJ1-6 TRBV19 CASSIGLQPANSPLHF
few TRBJ1-6 TRBV7-9 CASSLGSSYNSPLHF
. TRBJ2-7 TRBV11-2 CASSLRGPEEQYF
. TRBJ1-1 TRBV10-3 CAISKGQTNTEAFF
. TRBJ1-1 TRBV7-8 CASSLESAVADTAFF